Each of the 18 T cell receptor beta chains below was sequenced from the same sample in a study of multiple sclerosis patients with progressive multifocal leukoencephalopathy. The time point is: around 13 months of natalizumab therapy. Assay: immunoSEQ multiplex PCR; the TCRdb copy retains only in-frame clones and omits some. The table shows about 25,000 clones, with around 93% occurring only once. Sequencing was performed on PBMCs, taken from a patient treated with natalizumab. These receptors all come from a man younger than 45 with multiple sclerosis.

V gene TRBV4-3 combines with J gene TRBJ2-4, with no clear D. Trimming took off 6 bases at V and 2 bases at J, with 14 bases between the two ends. The CDR3 sequence is 15 residues long. The germline gives CDR1 LGHNA, CDR2 YSLEER. The CDR3 protein is CASSAESRPKNIQYF. DNA of the CDR3: TGCGCCAGCAGTGCGGAGTCCCGGCCCAAAAACATTCAGTACTTC.

This clone has just one count. The CDR3 nucleotides are TGCGCCAGCAGCCAACCGCCGGGCGCCTCACGGGAGCAGTTCTTC. The encoded protein is CASSQPPGASREQFF. This chain uses TRBV4-1 with TRBJ2-1, with unresolved D. The germline V gene has CDR1 MGHRA and CDR2 YSYEKL. Trimming removed 2 bases from V and 10 bases from J, with 18 bases in between. CDR3 length: 15 amino acids.

The J gene is TRBJ2-1, the V gene TRBV7-9; 8 bases agree with TRBD2. The germline V gene encodes CDR1 SEHNR and CDR2 FQNEAQ (reference sequence). Unmatched junction bases numbered 14, after V lost 6 bases and J lost 10 bases. The CDR3 has 15 residues. The CDR3 here is CASRQPGLEVLEQFF. The CDR3 DNA follows: TGTGCCAGCAGACAGCCGGGACTAGAGGTTCTCGAGCAGTTCTTC.

The genes are TRBV7-2 and TRBJ2-1; 12 bases line up with TRBD2. The germline V gene encodes CDR1 SGHTA and CDR2 FQGNSA. The CDR3 loop spans 14 amino acids. The V and J ends lost 9 bases and 2 bases, in that order; junction bases with no gene match: 2. The CDR3 is CASGTSGPYNEQFF. The CDR3 DNA reads TGTGCCAGTGGGACTAGCGGGCCCTACAATGAGCAGTTCTTC.

The rearrangement uses TRBV7-3 and TRBJ2-1, with 13 bases lining up with TRBD2. V was clipped by 1 base and J by 7 bases; unmatched bases: 1. This CDR3 contains 15 residues. The germline gives CDR1 SGHTA, CDR2 FQGTGA. The CDR3 region has the DNA TGTGCCAGCAGCTTAAGGACTAGCGGGAGAAATGAGCAGTTCTTC. It translates to CASSLRTSGRNEQFF.

The V gene is TRBV21-1, the J gene TRBJ2-7; no check of the table's D call, TRBD2, against the DNA was made. TRBV21-1 is noted as a pseudogene. This CDR3 comprises 16 residues. For the CDR3, the DNA is TGTGCCAGCAGCAAAGATCGTCGAGAAGGTAACTACGAGCAGTACGTC. This encodes CASSKDRREGNYEQYV.

This chain joins TRBV19 and TRBJ2-2; 9 positions agree with TRBD1. Germline CDR1 LNHDA, CDR2 SQIVND (reference sequence). V dropped 10 bases and J dropped 1; count of bases not matched to a gene: 4. CDR3 length: 14 amino acids. The DNA of the CDR3 is TGTGCCACCCCGGGACAGGGGAACACCGGGGAGCTGTTTTTT. Translation gives CATPGQGNTGELFF.

The V and J genes are TRBV10-1 and TRBJ2-1, with 10 positions matching TRBD2. CDR1 and CDR2 from the germline V gene are WNHNN and SYGVQD (reference sequence). Trimming removed 3 bases from V and 14 bases from J; junction bases left unmatched: 10. The CDR3 has 14 amino acids. The CDR3 protein is CASSEGLAGESEFF. CDR3 DNA sequence: TGCGCCAGCAGTGAAGGGCTAGCGGGAGAATCAGAGTTCTTC.

J is TRBJ1-6 and V is TRBV2; D unclear. The CDR3 has 15 residues. Trimming cost V 2 bases and J 4 bases, with 9 bases left between them. The germline gives CDR1 SNHLY, CDR2 FYNNEI. The CDR3 loop reads CASSEPELYNSPLHF. Here the CDR3 DNA reads TGTGCCAGCAGTGAACCAGAACTATATAATTCACCCCTCCACTTT.

V and J are TRBV19 and TRBJ2-3; D may be TRBD2 (5 bases). CDR3 length: 14 amino acids. V was cut by 4 bases and J by 3 bases, with 11 bases left in between. Germline CDR1 reads LNHDA; CDR2 reads SQIVND (reference sequence). The chain's CDR3 is CASSTASRTDTQYF. Written as DNA, the CDR3 is TGTGCCAGTAGTACTGCTAGCAGGACAGATACGCAGTATTTT.

V is TRBV10-3 and J is TRBJ2-5; no reliable D call. CDR3 length: 15 residues. Germline V lookup: CDR1 ENHRY, CDR2 SYGVKD. V was shortened by 0 bases and J by 6 bases, with 14 bases between the two germline ends. The CDR3 loop reads CAISESPGPPQTQYF. CDR3 nucleotide sequence: TGTGCCATCAGTGAGTCCCCGGGCCCTCCGCAGACCCAGTACTTC.

This chain joins TRBV18 and TRBJ2-7, with TRBD1 matching 11 bases. CDR3 length equals 15 residues. The V and J ends lost 2 bases and 1 base, in that order; junction bases with no gene match: 1. Germline loops: CDR1 KGHSH, CDR2 LQKENI. The CDR3 sequence: CASSPGTGGSYEQYV. The CDR3 DNA sequence: TGTGCCAGCTCACCAGGGACAGGGGGGTCCTACGAGCAGTACGTC.

This clone was seen a handful of times. Written as DNA, the CDR3 is TGCGCCAGCAGCCCCGCAGGAGATACGCAGTATTTT. Amino acids: CASSPAGDTQYF. The V and J genes are TRBV5-1 and TRBJ2-3; D is undetermined. This CDR3 region has 12 residues. The germline V and J ends were trimmed by 4 bases and 5 bases, with 8 bases remaining between them. Germline CDR1 reads SGHRS; CDR2 reads YFSETQ.

The CDR3 DNA is TGTGCCAGCAGCAAGGGCGAGGGCGGGGGCTGCTACGAGCAGTACTTC. Translating it yields CASSKGEGGGCYEQYF. The J gene is TRBJ2-7, the V gene TRBV21-1; TRBD2, the D gene given by the table, was not confirmed from the DNA. TRBV21-1 has pseudogene status. The CDR3 runs 16 residues.

V is TRBV19 and J is TRBJ1-3; D gene unclear. V lost 7 bases and J 2 bases, leaving 15 bases between the germline ends. The CDR3 is made up of 15 amino acids. Germline V lookup: CDR1 LNHDA, CDR2 SQIVND (reference sequence). The CDR3 loop is CASTQVRQAGNTIYF. In DNA, the CDR3 is TGTGCCAGTACCCAAGTCCGGCAGGCTGGAAACACCATATATTTT.

This clone was seen just once. The rearrangement uses TRBV4-3 and TRBJ2-7; 7 nucleotides agree with TRBD2. The V gene end was trimmed by 5 bases and the J gene end by 5 bases; junction bases not matched to a gene: 6. This CDR3 spans 13 amino acids. Germline lookup yields CDR1 LGHNA and CDR2 YSLEER. CDR3: CASSKKRDHEQYF. The CDR3 DNA follows: TGCGCCAGCAGCAAGAAGCGGGATCACGAGCAGTACTTC.

Of note for this clone: The junction does not match germline at one end; this may be a read error. The chain links TRBV29-1 to TRBJ2-2; D is perhaps TRBD1 or TRBD2 (5 bases each). The CDR3 loop spans 12 amino acids. Looked up from germline, CDR1 is SQVTM and CDR2 is ANQGSEA. CDR3 nucleotide sequence: TGCAGCGTCGAAGTGGGGACCGGGGAGCCGTTTTTT. As protein: CSVEVGTGEPFF.

V usage is TRBV21-1 and J usage is TRBJ2-5. TRBV21-1 constitutes a pseudogene. This CDR3 has 12 amino acids. CDR3 residues: CASSKVGETQYF. In DNA, the CDR3 is TGTGCCAGCAGCAAGGTAGGAGAGACCCAGTACTTC.